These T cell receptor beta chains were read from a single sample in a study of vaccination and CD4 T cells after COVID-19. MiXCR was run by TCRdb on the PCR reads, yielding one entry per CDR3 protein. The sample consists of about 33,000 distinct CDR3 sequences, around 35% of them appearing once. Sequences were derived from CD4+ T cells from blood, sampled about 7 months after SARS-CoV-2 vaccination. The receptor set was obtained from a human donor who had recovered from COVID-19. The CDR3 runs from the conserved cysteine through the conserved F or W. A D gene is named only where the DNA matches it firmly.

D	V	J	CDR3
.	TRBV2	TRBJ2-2	CASSGLKNTGELFF
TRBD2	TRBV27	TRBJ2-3	CASSLSIWSGGPEDTQYF
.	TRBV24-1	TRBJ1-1	CATSDSTPGGSTEAFF
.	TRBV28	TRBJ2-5	CASSARQYQETQYF
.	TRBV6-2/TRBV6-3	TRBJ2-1	CASSYSEVWLGSLRNEQFF
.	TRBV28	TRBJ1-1	CASSSRKGWGNTEAFF
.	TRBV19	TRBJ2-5	CASSIPGRETQYF
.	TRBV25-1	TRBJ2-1	CASSAHREISNEQFF
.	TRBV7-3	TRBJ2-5	CASSLDDGSEKTQYF
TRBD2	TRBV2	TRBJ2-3	CARRGTGGPTDTQYF
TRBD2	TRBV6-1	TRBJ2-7	CASRRAGAVYEQYF
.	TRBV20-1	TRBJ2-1	CSARFLRRSSYNEQFF
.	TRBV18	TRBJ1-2	CASSQAGTPGDGYTF
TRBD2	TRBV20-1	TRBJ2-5	CSAWTSGGETQYF
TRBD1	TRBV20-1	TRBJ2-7	CSGRQGAYEQYF
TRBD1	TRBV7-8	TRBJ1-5	CASSLGQAINQPQHF
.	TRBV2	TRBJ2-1	CASSEWGVDNEQFF
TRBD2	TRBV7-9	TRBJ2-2	CASSLGGLVAGWTRTGELFF
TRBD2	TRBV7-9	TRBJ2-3	CASSPLAVDTQYF
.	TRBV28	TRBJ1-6	CASLDRWNSPLHF
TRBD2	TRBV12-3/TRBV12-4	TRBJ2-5	CASSLAPRASGRVETQYF
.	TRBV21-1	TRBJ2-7	CASSKGTVPYEQYF
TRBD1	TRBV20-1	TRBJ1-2	CSAIGQGIVANYGYTF
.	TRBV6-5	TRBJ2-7	CASSYGETNYEQYF
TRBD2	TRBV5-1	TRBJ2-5	CASSWTSGRVVKTQYF
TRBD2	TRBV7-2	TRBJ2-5	CASSLGLAGGPQETQYF